Shown below are 19 T cell receptor beta chains from a single sample sequenced in a study of response to subunit inactivated influenza vaccine. TCRdb passed the RT-PCR reads through MiXCR, listing each CDR3 protein once. The sample records 600,000 to 700,000 distinct CDR3 sequences, about 15% being singletons. The sequences come from PBMCs from blood, collected around 15 days before vaccination. All receptors derive from a middle-aged man who received an inactivated influenza vaccine.

The CDR3 nucleotides are TGTGCCAGCAGTCCTTCGACAGGGGAGGTCCATCAGCCCCAGCATTTT. It yields the protein CASSPSTGEVHQPQHF. J is TRBJ1-5 and V is TRBV27; 8 bases map to TRBD1. The ends lost 5 bases at V and 5 bases at J; junction bases unmatched: 11. Germline lookup yields CDR1 MNHEY and CDR2 SMNVEV (reference sequence). This CDR3 is built from 16 residues.

This clonotype was counted a few times. This CDR3 reads CASSLGVGGSNQPQHF. CDR3 coding DNA: TGTGCCAGCAGCTTAGGGGTTGGTGGAAGCAATCAGCCCCAGCATTTT. The rearrangement uses TRBV7-8 and TRBJ1-5, with unresolved D. CDR3 length: 16 residues. V lost 1 base, J lost 1 base, and 11 bases lay in between. Germline V gene data show CDR1 as SGHVS and CDR2 as FQNEAQ.

This clonotype was seen a handful of times. J is TRBJ1-4 and V is TRBV10-3; 9 bases fit TRBD1. The germline CDR1 and CDR2 sequences are ENHRY and SYGVKD. The J segment lost 10 bases and the V segment lost 4 bases, leaving 1 base of the junction unmatched. CDR3 length: 12 residues. CDR3 DNA sequence: TGTGCCATCAGTGTGGACAGGGGAAAACTGTTTTTT. It yields the protein CAISVDRGKLFF.

This chain links TRBV6-2 or TRBV6-3 with TRBJ2-3; 7 positions agree with TRBD1. The length of the CDR3 is 15 residues. Trimming took 1 base from V and 0 from J; bases not matched to a gene: 1. The germline CDR1 and CDR2 sequences are MNHEY and SVGEGT. This CDR3 is CASSYWDRSTDTQYF. CDR3 nucleotide sequence: TGTGCCAGCAGTTACTGGGACAGAAGCACAGATACGCAGTATTTT.

The V call is TRBV3-1, the J call TRBJ1-4; 11 nucleotides align to TRBD1. The CDR3 consists of 15 residues. V lost 4 bases, J lost 11 bases, and 9 bases stayed unmatched. Per the germline V gene, CDR1 is LGHDT and CDR2 is YNNKEL (reference sequence). DNA of the CDR3: TGTGCCAGCAGCCCAGGGACAGGGGGTAATGTGAAACTGTTTTTT. Amino acid sequence: CASSPGTGGNVKLFF.

This clonotype was seen more than once but under ten times. The gene calls are TRBV7-6 and TRBJ2-1; 9 nucleotides align to TRBD1. The V gene end was trimmed by 3 bases and the J gene end by 8 bases; junction bases not matched to a gene: 8. The CDR3 spans 15 residues. Looked up from germline, CDR1 is SGHVS and CDR2 is FNYEAQ. This chain's CDR3 is CASSLGQGLRDEQFF. In DNA, the CDR3 is TGTGCCAGCAGCTTGGGACAGGGTTTAAGGGATGAGCAGTTCTTC.

The chain has TRBV7-2 and TRBJ1-1; the D is unclear. Trimming stripped 1 base from V and 1 base from J, with 7 bases between. The CDR3 sequence is 14 residues long. The V gene's germline CDR1 is SGHTA and CDR2 FQGNSA. CDR3 DNA: TGTGCCAGCAGCTTAGGCCTGACGAACACTGAAGCTTTCTTT. Protein: CASSLGLTNTEAFF. The whole variable domain, filled in from reference TRBV7-2 and TRBJ1-1, reads GAGVSQSPSNKVTEKGKDVELRCDPISGHTALYWYRQSLGQGLEFLIYFQGNSAPDKSGLPSDRFSAERTGGSVSTLTIQRTQQEDSAVYLCASSLGLTNTEAFFGQGTRLTVV.

This clonotype was detected only a few times. V and J are TRBV7-2 and TRBJ2-7; D is ambiguous. This CDR3 contains 14 residues. The germline V and J ends were trimmed by 5 bases and 5 bases, with 16 bases remaining between them. The germline gives CDR1 SGHTA, CDR2 FQGNSA. The CDR3 here is CASSRSPTLDEQYF. In nucleotides, the CDR3 is TGTGCCAGCAGCCGTAGTCCTACCCTCGACGAGCAGTACTTC.

This clonotype appeared a few times. This CDR3 reads CASSVDRALNTGELFF. DNA for the CDR3: TGTGCCAGCAGTGTGGACCGGGCGCTGAACACCGGGGAGCTGTTTTTT. The chain recombines TRBV2 with TRBJ2-2, with unresolved D. Germline CDR1 SNHLY, CDR2 FYNNEI. V lost 4 bases to trimming and J lost 1 base, with 13 bases between them. This CDR3 is built from 16 residues.

In its sample, this clonotype was seen many times. The rearrangement uses TRBV5-1 and TRBJ2-7; 12 bases align to TRBD2. Trimming at V came to 4 bases and at J to 6 bases, leaving 5 bases not matched to a gene. Germline CDR1 is SGHRS and CDR2 is YFSETQ. The CDR3 covers 14 residues. The CDR3 is CASSLAGGESEQYF. The CDR3 bases are TGCGCCAGCAGCCTAGCGGGAGGGGAATCCGAGCAGTACTTC.

Points on this clonotype: A much larger clone differs from this one at a single base, so this may be a read error. This rearrangement joins TRBV28 to TRBJ2-2, with D possibly matching TRBD2 (5 bases). CDR1 and CDR2 from the germline V gene are MDHEN and SYDVKM. The CDR3 has 15 amino acids. Trimming cost V 5 bases and J 10 bases, with 20 bases left between them. For the CDR3, the DNA is TGTGCCAGCAGTCGAGCTAGCAAGTGGCCCGAGGAGCTGTTTTTT. It yields the protein CASSRASKWPEELFF.

This clonotype was seen ten or more times. V and J are TRBV7-8 and TRBJ2-5; 8 bases are shared with TRBD2. The CDR3 extends over 16 amino acids. V shed 1 base and J 1 base; nucleotides not matched to a gene: 5. CDR1 is SGHVS and CDR2 is FQNEAQ in the germline V gene. The CDR3 nucleotides read TGTGCCAGCAGCTTAGTAGGACTAGCACTCCAAGAGACCCAGTACTTC. It codes for CASSLVGLALQETQYF.

The chain couples TRBV5-5 to TRBJ2-5; D is uncertain. The CDR3 consists of 14 residues. Germline values: CDR1 SGHKS, CDR2 YYEKEE (reference sequence). Trimming removed 0 bases at V and 5 bases at J, with 11 bases between. The CDR3 loop reads CASSLAGKTETQYF. The CDR3 coding sequence is TGTGCCAGCAGCTTGGCCGGTAAGACGGAGACCCAGTACTTC.

This clonotype was observed many times. As DNA, the CDR3 is TGTGCCAGCAGGGCTACTTTCGACTACAATGAGCAGTTCTTC. Amino acid sequence: CASRATFDYNEQFF. This chain links TRBV7-2 with TRBJ2-1; no firm D call. Between the trimmed V and J ends, which lost 6 bases and 3 bases, there was a span of 12 bases. This CDR3 has 14 residues. The germline V gene encodes CDR1 SGHTA and CDR2 FQGNSA.

The rearrangement uses TRBV5-5 and TRBJ2-2, with no clear D. The CDR3 contains 12 residues. V dropped 0 bases and J dropped 7 bases, with 4 bases sitting between them. The germline CDR1 and CDR2 sequences are SGHKS and YYEKEE (reference sequence). The CDR3 loop is CASSLDVGELFF. CDR3 sequence (DNA): TGTGCCAGCAGCTTGGATGTCGGGGAGCTGTTTTTT.

The rearrangement joins TRBV27 to TRBJ2-7; the D is unclear. The germline gives CDR1 MNHEY, CDR2 SMNVEV (reference sequence). Deletions cut 3 bases from V and 0 bases from J, with 12 bases between. The CDR3 runs 15 residues. This CDR3 reads CASSFSESSSYEQYF. The CDR3 DNA follows: TGTGCCAGCAGTTTTTCGGAGTCGAGCTCCTACGAGCAGTACTTC.

This clonotype was picked up a small number of times. The chain employs TRBV28 and TRBJ2-4; weak D call: TRBD2 (5 bases). Per germline, CDR1 MDHEN and CDR2 SYDVKM. V gave up 5 bases and J gave up 1 base, with 9 bases separating them. This CDR3 is built from 14 residues. This chain's CDR3 is CASSITSAKNIQYF. The CDR3 coding sequence is TGTGCCAGCAGTATTACTAGTGCCAAAAACATTCAGTACTTC.

This clonotype was recorded a few times. The chain has TRBV12-3 or TRBV12-4 and TRBJ2-2; the D gene could be TRBD1 or TRBD2 (5 bases each). The CDR3 loop spans 15 amino acids. Between the trimmed V and J ends, which lost 3 bases and 4 bases, there was a span of 12 bases. The CDR3 spells CASSFGGLGTGELFF. CDR3 in DNA: TGTGCCAGCAGTTTTGGGGGTCTGGGCACCGGGGAGCTGTTTTTT.

V is TRBV5-1 and J is TRBJ2-2, with D tentatively TRBD1 (6 bases). Germline V gene sequence: CDR1 SGHRS, CDR2 YFSETQ. Deletions cut 1 base from V and 5 bases from J, with 9 bases between. The CDR3 is 14 residues long. The CDR3 sequence: CASSLTGWTGELFF. CDR3 sequence (DNA): TGCGCCAGCAGCTTGACAGGGTGGACCGGGGAGCTGTTTTTT.